A single sample is the source of the 19 T cell receptor beta chains below, sequenced in a study of blood T cell repertoires in COVID-19. Assay used: immunoSEQ multiplex PCR; TCRdb lists only in-frame clones, some missing. The table records around 58,000 clones, approximately 88% of them present only once. Sequenced material: peripheral blood. The receptors were sampled from a human donor in a cohort sampled during active COVID-19.

This chain uses TRBV15 with TRBJ2-3; D perhaps matches TRBD2 (5 bases). CDR3 length: 14 amino acids. V dropped 2 bases and J dropped 10 bases, with 16 bases sitting between them. Germline values: CDR1 LNHNV, CDR2 YYDKDF (reference sequence). CDR3 protein: CATSRSGLARSQYF. The CDR3, as DNA: TGTGCCACCAGCAGAAGCGGACTGGCCCGATCGCAGTATTTT. Filled out from reference TRBV15 and TRBJ2-3, the complete variable domain reads DAMVIQNPRYQVTQFGKPVTLSCSQTLNHNVMYWYQQKSSQAPKLLFHYYDKDFNNEADTPDNFQSRRPNTSFCFLDIRSPGLGDTAMYLCATSRSGLARSQYFGPGTRLTVL.

Here the CDR3 reads CASSFRGSVEQYF. CDR3 nucleotide sequence: TGTGCCAGCAGCTTTAGGGGCTCGGTCGAGCAGTACTTC. This chain joins TRBV13 and TRBJ2-7; maybe TRBD1 (5 bases). Germline CDR1 reads PRHDT; CDR2 reads FYEKMQ (reference sequence). CDR3 length: 13 residues. V lost 3 bases and J 6 bases, leaving 12 bases between the germline ends.

On this clone itself: Other nucleotide sequences in the sample specify the same CDR3. This chain connects TRBV6-5 to TRBJ2-1, with 10 bases aligning to TRBD2. The junction had 2 bases not matched to a gene; V was cut back by 0 bases and J by 3 bases. Germline CDR1 is MNHEY and CDR2 is SVGAGI. The CDR3 runs 16 residues. The CDR3 reads CASSYSRTSGYNEQFF. CDR3 nucleotides: TGTGCCAGCAGTTACTCCCGGACTAGCGGCTACAATGAGCAGTTCTTC.

The table lists this clone with a count of one. The CDR3 bases are TGCAGCGTTGTGGGACAGGGAGGTCAGGAGACCCAGTACTTC. Its translation: CSVVGQGGQETQYF. The chain recombines TRBV29-1 with TRBJ2-5; 9 bases fit TRBD1. Per germline, CDR1 SQVTM and CDR2 ANQGSEA. Trimming took 4 bases from V and 5 from J; bases not matched to a gene: 8. The CDR3 runs 14 residues.

Only one count was recorded for this clone. V gene TRBV9 combines with J gene TRBJ2-3; 10 nucleotides line up with TRBD2. Germline values: CDR1 SGDLS, CDR2 YYNGEE. This CDR3 spans 18 amino acids. V trimming: 4 bases; J trimming: 2 bases; junction bases outside the gene matches: 13. In DNA form, the CDR3 reads TGTGCCAGCAGCCCCCGTACGTTTAGCGGGGGGACCACAGATACGCAGTATTTT. Residues: CASSPRTFSGGTTDTQYF.

The V call is TRBV7-8, the J call TRBJ1-6; no definite D call. Germline lookup yields CDR1 SGHVS and CDR2 FQNEAQ. The ends were cut back, 1 base at V and 6 bases at J, with 10 bases in the middle. This CDR3 is 15 amino acids long. The CDR3 region is CASSLEDRGNSPLHF. The DNA of the CDR3 is TGTGCCAGCAGCTTAGAGGATCGGGGTAATTCACCCCTCCACTTT.

The chain joins TRBV28 to TRBJ1-5, with D maybe TRBD1 (6 bases). Trimming left V 7 bases short and J 0 bases short, with 13 bases between. The CDR3 has 15 residues. Germline V gene sequence: CDR1 MDHEN, CDR2 SYDVKM. The CDR3 here is CASTFRGISNQPQHF. Written as DNA, the CDR3 is TGTGCCAGCACCTTTAGGGGGATTAGCAATCAGCCCCAGCATTTT.

The genes are TRBV5-4 and TRBJ2-7; 7 positions agree with TRBD2. The CDR3 length is 15 residues. Trimming removed 4 bases from V and 0 bases from J; junction bases left unmatched: 7. CDR1 and CDR2 from the germline V gene are SGHNT and YYREEE (reference sequence). CDR3 protein: CASSTLGGGSYEQYF. The CDR3 nucleotides are TGTGCCAGCAGCACCTTGGGGGGGGGCTCCTACGAGCAGTACTTC.

This chain uses TRBV6-6 with TRBJ2-7; 11 bases match TRBD1. The trim removed 4 bases at V and 3 bases at J, leaving 2 bases unmatched. The CDR3 is 14 amino acids. CDR1 is MNHNY, CDR2 SVGAGI, per germline (reference sequence). CDR3 protein: CASSSGTGGYEQYF. CDR3 sequence (DNA): TGTGCCAGCAGTTCCGGGACAGGGGGCTACGAGCAGTACTTC.

Here the CDR3 DNA reads TGTGCCAGCAGCTTGTTCCTCCAGGAAGGCAACGAGCAGTACTTC. Its translation is CASSLFLQEGNEQYF. The chain is built from TRBV7-9 and TRBJ2-7; D is undetermined. The germline V gene encodes CDR1 SEHNR and CDR2 FQNEAQ (reference sequence). V lost 3 bases to trimming and J lost 5 bases, with 17 bases between them. This CDR3 has 15 residues.

The CDR3: CASSLKVQTGETQYF. The CDR3 region has the DNA TGTGCCAGCAGTTTAAAGGTCCAGACAGGGGAGACCCAGTACTTC. This chain uses TRBV27 with TRBJ2-5; the match to TRBD1 covers 7 bases. The V gene's germline CDR1 is MNHEY and CDR2 SMNVEV (reference sequence). Trimming took 2 bases from V and 5 from J; bases not matched to a gene: 8. The CDR3 has 15 residues.

The chain uses TRBV27 and TRBJ2-7, with 8 bases that match TRBD2. CDR3 length: 17 amino acids. J was trimmed by 0 bases and V by 5 bases; bases with no gene match: 12. The V gene's germline CDR1 is MNHEY and CDR2 SMNVEV (reference sequence). CDR3 coding DNA: TGTGCCAGCAGTCCGCCCCCTGTGAGCGGGAGCTCCTACGAGCAGTACTTC. Encoded protein: CASSPPPVSGSSYEQYF.

This clone was observed once. The rearrangement joins TRBV5-6 to TRBJ2-1; 14 bases map to TRBD2. CDR1 is SGHDT and CDR2 is YYEEEE in the germline V gene. CDR3 length equals 19 residues. V dropped 4 bases and J dropped 1; count of bases not matched to a gene: 10. The CDR3 protein is CASSGRTSGGRGSYNEQFF. As DNA, the CDR3 is TGTGCCAGCAGCGGCCGGACTAGCGGGGGGCGAGGGTCCTACAATGAGCAGTTCTTC. Together with reference TRBV5-6 and TRBJ2-1, the CDR3 gives the full variable domain: DAGVTQSPTHLIKTRGQQVTLRCSPKSGHDTVSWYQQALGQGPQFIFQYYEEEERQRGNFPDRFSGHQFPNYSSELNVNALLLGDSALYLCASSGRTSGGRGSYNEQFFGPGTRLTVL.

The chain links TRBV4-1 to TRBJ2-5, with a weak D call TRBD1 (5 bases). V was cut by 0 bases and J by 2 bases, with 10 bases left in between. This CDR3 spans 15 amino acids. Looked up from germline, CDR1 is MGHRA and CDR2 is YSYEKL. As DNA, the CDR3 is TGCGCCAGCAGCCAAGATCCGCAGGGTCAAGAGACCCAGTACTTC. Translated, it gives CASSQDPQGQETQYF.

The DNA for the CDR3 is TGTGCCAGCAGCATTACCCCGGGACAGGGGGCTGAAAAACTGTTTTTT. Protein sequence: CASSITPGQGAEKLFF. The genes are TRBV7-9 and TRBJ1-4; 12 bases match TRBD1. Germline-derived CDR1 and CDR2 are SEHNR and FQNEAQ (reference sequence). This CDR3 has 16 residues. The trim removed 5 bases at V and 7 bases at J, leaving 8 bases unmatched.

The chain has TRBV28 and TRBJ2-7; D is unresolved. Germline V gives CDR1 MDHEN, CDR2 SYDVKM. The ends were cut back, 3 bases at V and 6 bases at J, with 15 bases in the middle. The CDR3 totals 14 residues. The CDR3 nucleotides are TGTGCCAGCAGTTTCATCCAGATTGGTGGCGAGCAGTACTTC. Protein: CASSFIQIGGEQYF.

This sequence joins TRBV12-3 or TRBV12-4 and TRBJ2-2; tentatively, D is TRBD1 (5 bases). The CDR3 spans 13 residues. The V gene lost 6 bases and the J gene lost 1 base, with 6 bases spanning the gap. The CDR3 coding sequence is TGTGCCAGCAGAACAGGGAACACCGGGGAGCTGTTTTTT. It codes for CASRTGNTGELFF.

This clone was counted a few times. CDR3 region: CASSLVAGGRTYEQYF. CDR3 sequence (DNA): TGTGCCAGCAGCTTGGTCGCGGGAGGAAGAACCTACGAGCAGTACTTC. V and J are TRBV5-6 and TRBJ2-7; 8 bases map to TRBD2. The CDR3 runs 16 residues. V shed 0 bases, J shed 2 bases, and the junction held 7 bases outside the gene matches. Germline V gives CDR1 SGHDT, CDR2 YYEEEE.

This clone was observed a few times. The V and J genes are TRBV11-2 and TRBJ2-1; TRBD2 matches at 9 bases. This CDR3 spans 16 amino acids. CDR1 is SGHAT and CDR2 is FQNNGV in the germline V gene. The V and J ends lost 3 bases and 7 bases, in that order; junction bases with no gene match: 10. This chain's CDR3 is CASSLSWRGGLNEQFF. CDR3 sequence (DNA): TGTGCCAGCAGCTTGTCCTGGCGGGGGGGCTTAAATGAGCAGTTCTTC.